The clone carrying this T cell receptor beta chain was counted many times. Antigen specificity is unknown. Template switching (which added a universal primer site) was used, and cDNA carried unique molecular identifiers. TCRdb reprocessed the 5' RACE reads via MiXCR and lists one record per CDR3 protein. Seen here are hundreds of thousands of distinct CDR3 sequences, 7.5% observed once, and the top ten hold more than 5%. This entry comes from a study of identical twins. V shed 2 bases and J shed 0 bases, with 8 bases lying between them. The CDR3 has 14 residues. The germline gives CDR1 SGHDT, CDR2 YYEEEE. Study-wide results and limits: Beta clonotypes that were abundant in cord blood contained fewer insertions, a pattern absent from memory repertoires.

This sample also appeared in a second study, on yellow fever vaccine responses in identical twins.

Sequencing was carried out using CD8+ T cells sorted from blood. This chain connects TRBV5-6 to TRBJ1-1; a possible D gene is TRBD1 (6 bases). The clonotype was recovered from a woman aged 18 to 35 in good health. CDR3 protein: CASSLGQMNTEAFF. In DNA form, the CDR3 reads TGTGCCAGCAGCTTAGGACAGATGAACACTGAAGCTTTCTTT.